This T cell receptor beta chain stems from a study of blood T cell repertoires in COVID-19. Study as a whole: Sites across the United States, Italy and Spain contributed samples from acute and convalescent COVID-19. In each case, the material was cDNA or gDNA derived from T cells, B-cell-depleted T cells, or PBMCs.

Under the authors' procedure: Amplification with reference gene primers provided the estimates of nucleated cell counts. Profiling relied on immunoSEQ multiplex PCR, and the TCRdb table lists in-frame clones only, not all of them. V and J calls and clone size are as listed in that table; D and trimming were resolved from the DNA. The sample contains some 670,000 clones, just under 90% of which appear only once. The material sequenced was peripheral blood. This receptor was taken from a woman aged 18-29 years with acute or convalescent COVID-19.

CDR3 DNA sequence: TGTGCCAGCAGTGAGGACCGGGGGGTTGATCAGCCCCAGCATTTT. Translating gives CASSEDRGVDQPQHF. The chain is built from TRBV6-1 and TRBJ1-5, with D possibly being TRBD1 (5 bases). The CDR3 totals 15 residues. Trimming took off 3 bases at V and 5 bases at J, with 14 bases between the two ends. Germline V gene data show CDR1 as MNHNS and CDR2 as SASEGT.